This T cell receptor (beta chain) emerged from a study of cytomegalovirus exposure and HLA in healthy donors. The CDR3 totals 15 residues. CDR1 and CDR2 (germline): MNHEY, SMNVEV (reference sequence). Unmatched junction bases numbered 6, after V lost 3 bases and J lost 5 bases. Each of the donors was a healthy bone marrow donor. Regarding the study as a whole: The authors considered a cluster of highly shared sequence variants likely to be a sequencing artifact. Earlier findings revealed that most TCR beta V segments proved productive either about 87% or about 30% of the time. Later on, an analysis tied over 15,000 TCR beta sequences to HLA alleles at 0.05 false discovery rate.

60 Vbeta and 13 Jbeta primers were used in PCR. The protocol was immunoSEQ multiplex PCR, while the TCRdb copy is restricted to in-frame clones and leaves out a portion. The sample has over 150,000 clones, roughly 80% seen once. On this clone: Its antigen is undetermined.

This receptor was taken from a man aged 25 to 40 in good health and CMV-seronegative. The sample consisted of PBMCs. The V and J genes are TRBV27 and TRBJ2-2; 7 bases agree with TRBD1. CDR3 bases: TGTGCCAGCAGTTTTGAACAGGGGCCGACCGGGGAGCTGTTTTTT. It translates to CASSFEQGPTGELFF.